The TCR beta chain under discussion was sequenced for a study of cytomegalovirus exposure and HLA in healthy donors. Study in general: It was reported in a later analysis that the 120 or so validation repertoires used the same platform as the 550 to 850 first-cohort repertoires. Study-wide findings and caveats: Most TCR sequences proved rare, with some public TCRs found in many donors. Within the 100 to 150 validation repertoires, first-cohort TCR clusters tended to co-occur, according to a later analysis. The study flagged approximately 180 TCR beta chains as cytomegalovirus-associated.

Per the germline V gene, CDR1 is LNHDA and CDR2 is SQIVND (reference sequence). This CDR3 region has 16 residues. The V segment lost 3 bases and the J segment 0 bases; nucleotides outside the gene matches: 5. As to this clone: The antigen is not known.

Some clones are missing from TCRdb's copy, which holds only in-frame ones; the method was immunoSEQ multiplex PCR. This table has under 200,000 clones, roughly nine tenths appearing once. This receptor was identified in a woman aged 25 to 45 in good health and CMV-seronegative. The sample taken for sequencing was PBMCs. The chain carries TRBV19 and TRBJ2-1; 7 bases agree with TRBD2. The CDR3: CASSMSSGYSYNEQFF. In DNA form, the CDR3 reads TGTGCCAGTAGTATGTCTAGCGGATACTCCTACAATGAGCAGTTCTTC.